A single sample gave rise to the 12 T cell receptor beta chains below, sequenced in a study of shared clonotypes between healthy human individuals. The method was immunoSEQ multiplex PCR; TCRdb's version includes in-frame clones alone and lacks a portion of them. The profile shows 2 million to 3 million clones, 93% of them singletons. The sequenced sample consisted of naive CD4+ T cells from PBMCs. The sample's subset: CD45RA+ positively selected. The receptor source for this set is a man aged 18 to 30 in good health. Some clones in this sample may be carry-over from other donors' samples.

The rearrangement joins TRBV19 to TRBJ2-1; TRBD2 matches 9 bases. Per germline, CDR1 LNHDA and CDR2 SQIVND (reference sequence). The CDR3 runs 21 residues. Unmatched junction bases numbered 18, after V lost 3 bases and J lost 0 bases. CDR3 coding DNA: TGTGCCAGTAGTATGGGGTTTGCGTGGACTAGCGAGCAATCCTCCTACAATGAGCAGTTCTTC. This translates into CASSMGFAWTSEQSSYNEQFF.

The rearrangement links TRBV13 to TRBJ1-1; no definite D call. CDR3 size: 16 residues. Germline values: CDR1 PRHDT, CDR2 FYEKMQ (reference sequence). V was cut by 1 base and J by 0 bases, with 12 bases left in between. The CDR3 loop reads CASSLEQKRMNTEAFF. The CDR3, as DNA: TGTGCCAGCAGCTTAGAGCAGAAGAGAATGAACACTGAAGCTTTCTTT.

This chain joins TRBV7-2 and TRBJ2-5, with D perhaps TRBD1 (6 bases). This CDR3 is 14 amino acids long. The germline V gene encodes CDR1 SGHTA and CDR2 FQGNSA. V was shortened by 5 bases and J by 1 base, with 11 bases between the two germline ends. This CDR3 reads CASSPTGPQETQYF. CDR3 nucleotides: TGTGCCAGCAGCCCGACAGGCCCCCAAGAGACCCAGTACTTC.

The V and J genes are TRBV6-6 and TRBJ2-7, with D perhaps matching TRBD1 or TRBD2 (5 bases each). This CDR3 comprises 14 residues. Germline values: CDR1 MNHNY, CDR2 SVGAGI (reference sequence). Trimming removed 6 bases from V and 3 bases from J, with 15 bases in between. In DNA, the CDR3 is TGTGCCAGCAGAGCCCGCAGGGAGAGCTACGAGCAGTACTTC. Residues: CASRARRESYEQYF.

The rearrangement uses TRBV6-1 and TRBJ2-1, with 8 bases fitting TRBD1. Trimming took 6 bases from V and 7 from J; bases not matched to a gene: 8. The germline V gene encodes CDR1 MNHNS and CDR2 SASEGT. There are 14 residues in the CDR3. Written as DNA, the CDR3 is TGTGCCAGCAGAGGACAGGGACGTACAAATGAGCAGTTCTTC. Translated, it gives CASRGQGRTNEQFF.

The chain links TRBV5-4 to TRBJ2-5, with 9 bases identical to TRBD1. Judging by the DNA end, TRBJ2-7 fits better; the J call may be wrong. The CDR3 covers 15 residues. Germline assignment: CDR1 SGHNT and CDR2 YYREEE (reference sequence). CDR3 DNA: TGTGCCAGCAGCCGCGACAGGGGGAACACCTACGAGCAGTACTTC. Translated: CASSRDRGNTYEQYF.

This clone occurred a few times. V gene TRBV19 combines with J gene TRBJ1-1; D gene ambiguous. This CDR3 spans 14 amino acids. CDR1 and CDR2 (germline): LNHDA, SQIVND (reference sequence). The V end was cut by 6 bases, the J end by 3 bases, with 14 bases between. The CDR3 loop reads CASRKQVDDTEAFF. The CDR3 nucleotides are TGTGCCAGTAGAAAGCAGGTTGATGACACTGAAGCTTTCTTT.

The chain carries TRBV6-6 and TRBJ2-3; 16 nucleotides agree with TRBD2. Trimming removed 6 bases from V and 6 bases from J; junction bases left unmatched: 6. The CDR3 runs to 16 residues. Germline lookup yields CDR1 MNHNY and CDR2 SVGAGI (reference sequence). Here the CDR3 DNA reads TGTGCCAGCAGGGAGGGACTAGCGGGAGGGATGGATACGCAGTATTTT. Its protein product is CASREGLAGGMDTQYF.

The chain employs TRBV28 and TRBJ2-1; 8 bases are a match to TRBD1. The CDR3 contains 15 residues. The J segment lost 2 bases and the V segment lost 6 bases, leaving 6 bases of the junction unmatched. In germline, CDR1 is MDHEN, CDR2 SYDVKM. The DNA of the CDR3 is TGTGCCAGCAGAGGGGACAGGCTCCCCTACAATGAGCAGTTCTTC. This codes for CASRGDRLPYNEQFF.

This clone was found once. Distinct nucleotide sequences in the sample also encode this CDR3. The CDR3 DNA reads as TGTGCCAGTAGTATAGGAACGGGAAACTATGGCTACACCTTC. Its protein product is CASSIGTGNYGYTF. The chain has TRBV19 and TRBJ1-2, with D uncertain. This CDR3 comprises 14 residues. Germline CDR1 and CDR2: LNHDA and SQIVND (reference sequence). V shed 1 base and J shed 2 bases, with 8 bases lying between them.

This clone was recorded a few times. This chain links TRBV7-7 with TRBJ2-2, with D possibly being TRBD2 (6 bases). The CDR3 spans 15 residues. Trimming left V 2 bases short and J 6 bases short, with 13 bases between. Germline CDR1 SSHAT, CDR2 FNYEAQ (reference sequence). The CDR3 sequence: CASSLLDAGPGELFF. CDR3 coding DNA: TGTGCCAGCAGCTTACTCGATGCGGGACCCGGGGAGCTGTTTTTT.

With regard to this clone: The sample has other DNA sequences that encode this CDR3 too. The chain carries TRBV6-5 and TRBJ2-7; D could derive from TRBD1 or TRBD2 (5 bases each). Looked up from germline, CDR1 is MNHEY and CDR2 is SVGAGI. Trimming cost V 0 bases and J 4 bases, with 10 bases left between them. The CDR3 covers 14 residues. The CDR3: CASSYSRGSYEQYF. CDR3 sequence (DNA): TGTGCCAGCAGTTACTCGAGGGGTTCGTACGAGCAGTACTTC.